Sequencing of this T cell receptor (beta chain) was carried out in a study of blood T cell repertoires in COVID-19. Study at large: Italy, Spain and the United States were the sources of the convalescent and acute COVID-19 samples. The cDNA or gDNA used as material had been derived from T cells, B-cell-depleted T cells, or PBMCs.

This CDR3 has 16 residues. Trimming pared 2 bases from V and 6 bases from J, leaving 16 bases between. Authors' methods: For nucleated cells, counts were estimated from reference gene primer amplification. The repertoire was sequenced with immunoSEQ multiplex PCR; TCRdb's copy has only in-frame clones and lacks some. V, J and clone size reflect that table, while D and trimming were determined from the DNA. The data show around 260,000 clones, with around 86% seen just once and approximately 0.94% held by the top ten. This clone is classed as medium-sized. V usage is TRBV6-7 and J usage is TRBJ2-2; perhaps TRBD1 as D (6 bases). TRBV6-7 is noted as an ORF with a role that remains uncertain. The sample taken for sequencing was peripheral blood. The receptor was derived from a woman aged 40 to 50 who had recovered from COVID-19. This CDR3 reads CASSYRRDTSPGELFF. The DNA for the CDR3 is TGTGCCAGCAGTTACCGTCGGGACACCTCCCCCGGGGAGCTGTTTTTT.